The sequence of this T cell receptor (beta chain) was determined in a study of T cell repertoires in cytomegalovirus infection. Germline CDR1 SSHAT, CDR2 FNYEAQ (reference sequence). The CDR3 runs 12 residues. Via MiXCR, TCRdb re-called the reads, giving one row per CDR3 protein. The sample holds some 130,000 distinct CDR3 sequences, about 24% seen once. There are a few counts of this clonotype. Its specificity is not known. The chain is built from TRBV7-7 and TRBJ1-2; D remains ambiguous. Sequencing used PBMCs, sequenced either directly or after in vitro stimulation (not recorded which). The clonotype comes from a human donor in good health (CMV status not recorded). Some clones in this sample may be carry-over from other donors' samples. The CDR3 is CAWGGFGYGYTF. CDR3 coding DNA: TGTGCTTGGGGTGGTTTCGGCTATGGCTACACCTTC.